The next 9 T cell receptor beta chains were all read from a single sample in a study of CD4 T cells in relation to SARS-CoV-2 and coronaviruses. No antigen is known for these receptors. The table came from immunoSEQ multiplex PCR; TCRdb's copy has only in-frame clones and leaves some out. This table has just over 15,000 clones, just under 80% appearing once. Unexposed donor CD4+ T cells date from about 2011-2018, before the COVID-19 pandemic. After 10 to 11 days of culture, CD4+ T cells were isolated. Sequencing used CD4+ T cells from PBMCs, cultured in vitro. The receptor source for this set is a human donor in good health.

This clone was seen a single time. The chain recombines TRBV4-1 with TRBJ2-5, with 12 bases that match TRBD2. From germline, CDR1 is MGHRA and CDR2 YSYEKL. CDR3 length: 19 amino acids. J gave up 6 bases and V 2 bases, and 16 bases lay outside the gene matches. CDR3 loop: CASSQTHLAGGPRVKTQYF. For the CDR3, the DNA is TGCGCCAGCAGCCAAACCCACCTAGCGGGAGGGCCCAGAGTAAAGACCCAGTACTTC.

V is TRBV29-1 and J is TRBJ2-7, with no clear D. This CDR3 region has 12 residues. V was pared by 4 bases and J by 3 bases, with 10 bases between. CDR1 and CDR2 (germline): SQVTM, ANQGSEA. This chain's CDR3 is CSVGSGNYEQYF. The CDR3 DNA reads TGCAGCGTTGGCTCAGGCAACTACGAGCAGTACTTC.

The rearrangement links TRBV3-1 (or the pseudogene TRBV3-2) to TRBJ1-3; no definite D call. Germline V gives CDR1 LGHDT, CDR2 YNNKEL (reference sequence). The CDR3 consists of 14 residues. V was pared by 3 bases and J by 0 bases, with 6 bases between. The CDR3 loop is CASSQRSSGNTIYF. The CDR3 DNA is TGTGCCAGCAGCCAGAGGAGCTCTGGAAACACCATATATTTT.

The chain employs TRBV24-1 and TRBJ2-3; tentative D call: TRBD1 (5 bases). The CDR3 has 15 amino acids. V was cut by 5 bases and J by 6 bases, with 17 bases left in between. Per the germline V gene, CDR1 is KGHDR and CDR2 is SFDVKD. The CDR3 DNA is TGTGCCACCAGTGTGTGGCAGGGTACGGAGGATACGCAGTATTTT. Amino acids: CATSVWQGTEDTQYF.

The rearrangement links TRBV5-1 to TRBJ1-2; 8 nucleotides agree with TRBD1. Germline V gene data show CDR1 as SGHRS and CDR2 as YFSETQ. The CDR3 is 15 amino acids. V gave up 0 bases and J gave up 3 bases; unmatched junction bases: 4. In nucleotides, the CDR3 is TGCGCCAGCAGCTTGGAGGACAGGGTTGACTATGGCTACACCTTC. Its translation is CASSLEDRVDYGYTF.

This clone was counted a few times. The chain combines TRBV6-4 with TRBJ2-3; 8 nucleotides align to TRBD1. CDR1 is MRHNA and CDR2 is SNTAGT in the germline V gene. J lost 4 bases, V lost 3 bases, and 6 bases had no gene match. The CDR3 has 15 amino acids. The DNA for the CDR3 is TGTGCCAGCAGTGAAGGGACAGGCGGGGCAGATACGCAGTATTTT. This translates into CASSEGTGGADTQYF.

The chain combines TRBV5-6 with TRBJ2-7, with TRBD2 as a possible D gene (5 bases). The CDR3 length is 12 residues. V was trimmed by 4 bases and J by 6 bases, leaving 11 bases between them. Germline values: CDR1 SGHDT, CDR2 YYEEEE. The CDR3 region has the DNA TGTGCCAGCAGCCACACTAGTGGCGAGCAGTACTTC. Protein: CASSHTSGEQYF.

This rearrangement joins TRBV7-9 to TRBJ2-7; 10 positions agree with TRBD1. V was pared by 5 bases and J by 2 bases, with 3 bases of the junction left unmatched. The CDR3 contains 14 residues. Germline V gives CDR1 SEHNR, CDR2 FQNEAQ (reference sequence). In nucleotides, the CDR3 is TGTGCCAGCAGCGGGGACAGGGGTACCTACGAGCAGTACTTC. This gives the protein CASSGDRGTYEQYF. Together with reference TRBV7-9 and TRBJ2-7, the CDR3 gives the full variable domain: DTGVSQNPRHKITKRGQNVTFRCDPISEHNRLYWYRQTLGQGPEFLTYFQNEAQLEKSRLLSDRFSAERPKGSFSTLEIQRTEQGDSAMYLCASSGDRGTYEQYFGPGTRLTVT.

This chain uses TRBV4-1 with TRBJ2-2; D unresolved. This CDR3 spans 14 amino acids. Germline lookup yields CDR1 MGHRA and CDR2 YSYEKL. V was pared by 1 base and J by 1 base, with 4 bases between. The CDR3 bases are TGCGCCAGCAGCCAAGGACAGAACACCGGGGAGCTGTTTTTT. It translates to CASSQGQNTGELFF.